This TCR beta chain was sequenced in a study of shared clonotypes between healthy human individuals. General study points: Expectations were that clonotype sharing among donors would be affected by sequencing depth. Estimated richness values were generally larger in naive subsets than in memory subsets.

This was a deep-level run. Repertoires were generated with immunoSEQ multiplex PCR, while TCRdb's copy carries only in-frame clones and drops some. The sample includes roughly 2.6 million clones, over 85% of them seen just once. The CDR3 covers 17 residues. Germline CDR1 reads KGHSH; CDR2 reads LQKENI. The trim removed 3 bases at V and 7 bases at J, leaving 10 bases unmatched. As concerns this clone: Its antigen is still unknown.

This sequence joins TRBV18 and TRBJ2-1; 12 bases are shared with TRBD2. The sequenced sample consisted of naive CD4+ T cells sorted from blood. The sample's subset: CD45RA+ positively selected. This clonotype originated in a young man in good health. CDR3 DNA: TGTGCCAGCTCACCCCGGTCTAGCGGGAGGGCGCAAAATGAGCAGTTCTTC. Its protein is CASSPRSSGRAQNEQFF.